This T cell receptor (beta chain) was retrieved from a study of T cells in Graves' hyperthyroidism and ophthalmopathy. Germline CDR1 is MNHNS and CDR2 is SASEGT. There are 14 residues in the CDR3. The ends were cut back, 8 bases at V and 3 bases at J, with 17 bases in the middle. RNA transcripts were the template for amplifying TCR beta CDR3 regions. TCR CDR3 underwent first-round RT-PCR with the HTBI primer set. Using its own MiXCR run on the multiplex PCR reads, TCRdb lists one record per CDR3 protein. Of some 570,000 distinct CDR3 sequences in the sample, about 15% are singletons; the top ten hold approximately 16%. This clonotype appeared many times.

This sequence was found in a young woman with Graves' ophthalmopathy. The V call is TRBV6-1, the J call TRBJ2-7, with no clear D. The sample consisted of blood. CDR3 coding DNA: TGTGCCAGCTCCGTCGGGCCAAACCTCTACGAGCAGTACTTC. Translated, it gives CASSVGPNLYEQYF.